The 24 T cell receptor beta chains listed next were all sequenced from one sample in a study of T cells in tumors after PD-1 blockade. Sequencing was performed with immunoSEQ multiplex PCR; in TCRdb, only in-frame clones are kept and a portion is missing. The data contain around 21,000 clones, about 85% of them seen just once; the ten biggest clones take up about a quarter. The sample was PBMCs, taken after anti-PD-1 therapy. These receptors were obtained from a human donor with advanced basal cell or squamous cell carcinoma (not recorded which).

This chain uses TRBV6-5 with TRBJ2-6; D gene ambiguous. From germline, CDR1 is MNHEY and CDR2 SVGAGI. There are 14 residues in the CDR3. The V gene lost 6 bases and the J gene lost 4 bases, with 10 bases spanning the gap. The CDR3 bases are TGTGCCAGCAGCCAGCAAGCCGGGGCCAACGTCCTGACTTTC. Amino acids: CASSQQAGANVLTF.

The V and J genes are TRBV19 and TRBJ2-2; perhaps TRBD1 as D (5 bases). Germline V CDR1 and CDR2: LNHDA, SQIVND (reference sequence). The CDR3 totals 16 residues. V lost 5 bases and J 5 bases, leaving 18 bases between the germline ends. This CDR3 reads CASSVPPGSGTGELFF. CDR3 DNA: TGTGCCAGTAGTGTCCCCCCAGGGTCAGGAACCGGGGAGCTGTTTTTT.

The CDR3, as DNA: TGTGCCAGCTCACCGACGGATATCACAGATACGCAGTATTTT. Protein: CASSPTDITDTQYF. This rearrangement joins TRBV18 to TRBJ2-3; no clear D. The germline V gene encodes CDR1 KGHSH and CDR2 LQKENI. The V end lost 3 bases, the J end lost 2 bases, and 9 bases lay between the germline ends. The CDR3 contains 14 residues.

This chain uses TRBV28 with TRBJ2-7; 10 bases map to TRBD2. V trimming: 6 bases; J trimming: 0 bases; junction bases outside the gene matches: 8. There are 16 residues in the CDR3. Germline V gives CDR1 MDHEN, CDR2 SYDVKM. CDR3 in amino acids: CASSYPLAGGSYEQYF. The DNA for the CDR3 is TGTGCCAGCAGCTACCCCTTAGCGGGAGGCTCCTACGAGCAGTACTTC.

The gene calls are TRBV6-4 and TRBJ1-2; TRBD1 is a possible D gene (5 bases). The CDR3 sequence is 13 residues long. V lost 5 bases and J lost 7, with 14 bases in between. Per the germline V gene, CDR1 is MRHNA and CDR2 is SNTAGT. DNA for the CDR3: TGTGCCAGCAGTCCTGGGGGAGGTAGTGGCTACACCTTC. Protein sequence: CASSPGGGSGYTF.

The chain joins TRBV28 to TRBJ1-1; D is unresolved. This CDR3 region has 13 residues. Germline V gene data show CDR1 as MDHEN and CDR2 as SYDVKM. V lost 4 bases, J lost 1 base, and 7 bases lay in between. The CDR3 DNA sequence: TGTGCCAGCAGTTCCCACAGGAACACTGAAGCTTTCTTT. It translates to CASSSHRNTEAFF. Complete variable domain (other parts from reference TRBV28 and TRBJ1-1): DVKVTQSSRYLVKRTGEKVFLECVQDMDHENMFWYRQDPGLGLRLIYFSYDVKMKEKGDIPEGYSVSREKKERFSLILESASTNQTSMYLCASSSHRNTEAFFGQGTRLTVV.

V gene TRBV7-6 combines with J gene TRBJ2-2; 8 positions agree with TRBD2. The CDR3 extends over 14 amino acids. Looked up from germline, CDR1 is SGHVS and CDR2 is FNYEAQ. The V segment lost 4 bases and the J segment 3 bases; nucleotides outside the gene matches: 1. The CDR3 nucleotides read TGTGCCAGCAGCTCGCGGGAGGACACCGGGGAGCTGTTTTTT. Amino acid sequence: CASSSREDTGELFF.

This clone was seen once. This sequence joins TRBV14 and TRBJ1-6; the D gene is possibly TRBD1 (5 bases). The germline V gene has CDR1 SGHDN and CDR2 FVKESK. The CDR3 spans 16 residues. Trimming took 3 bases from V and 3 from J, leaving 12 bases between them. CDR3 protein: CASSHGGTLYNSPLHF. CDR3 nucleotide sequence: TGTGCCAGCAGCCACGGCGGGACCCTCTATAATTCACCCCTCCACTTT.

This chain links TRBV19 with TRBJ1-4, with D tentatively TRBD1 (6 bases). V was trimmed by 4 bases and J by 4 bases, leaving 10 bases between them. The CDR3 extends over 14 amino acids. Germline assignment: CDR1 LNHDA and CDR2 SQIVND (reference sequence). CDR3 DNA sequence: TGTGCCAGTAGTAAACAGGGCTATAATGAAAAACTGTTTTTT. It codes for CASSKQGYNEKLFF.

V is TRBV19 and J is TRBJ2-7; D not resolved. Trimming left V 6 bases short and J 6 bases short, with 21 bases between. This CDR3 has 15 amino acids. Germline values: CDR1 LNHDA, CDR2 SQIVND (reference sequence). CDR3 protein: CASRTSSTFASEQYF. The CDR3 coding sequence is TGTGCCAGTAGAACAAGCTCGACATTTGCCTCCGAGCAGTACTTC.

The chain recombines TRBV14 with TRBJ1-1; D is unresolved. Trimming removed 0 bases at V and 6 bases at J, with 5 bases between. This CDR3 has 12 amino acids. From germline, CDR1 is SGHDN and CDR2 FVKESK. The CDR3, as DNA: TGTGCCAGCAGCCAAGATTCCCCTGAAGCTTTCTTT. It is translated as CASSQDSPEAFF.

V is TRBV6-5 and J is TRBJ1-5; the D is unclear. The CDR3 covers 12 residues. Germline V CDR1 and CDR2: MNHEY, SVGAGI. The V gene lost 6 bases and the J gene lost 3 bases, with 6 bases spanning the gap. The CDR3 bases are TGTGCCAGCAGCAGGATCAATCAGCCCCAGCATTTT. It yields the protein CASSRINQPQHF.

The chain has TRBV3-1 (or the pseudogene TRBV3-2) and TRBJ2-1; possibly TRBD1 or TRBD2 for D (5 bases each). Trimming pared 1 base from V and 8 bases from J, leaving 15 bases between. CDR3 length equals 15 residues. Germline CDR1 LGHDT, CDR2 YNNKEL (reference sequence). For the CDR3, the DNA is TGTGCCAGCAGCCAAGGCCTTGGGGTGGGGGATGAGCAGTTCTTC. Protein product: CASSQGLGVGDEQFF.

This chain joins TRBV5-3 and TRBJ2-5; possible D gene TRBD1, 5 bases. TRBV5-3 is filed as an ORF, its function uncertain. CDR3 length: 14 amino acids. Trimming pared 2 bases from V and 6 bases from J, leaving 14 bases between. DNA for the CDR3: TGTGCCAGAAGCTTCGGCCAGTCAGGGCAGACCCAGTACTTC. It is translated as CARSFGQSGQTQYF.

This clone was seen a handful of times. The V gene is TRBV18, the J gene TRBJ1-2, with a weak D call TRBD1 (6 bases). CDR3 length: 14 amino acids. Germline assignment: CDR1 KGHSH and CDR2 LQKENI. V lost 3 bases, J lost 4 bases, and 12 bases lay in between. The DNA of the CDR3 is TGTGCCAGCTCACCCGCGACAGGCATCTATGGCTACACCTTC. This sequence encodes CASSPATGIYGYTF. Combining the CDR3 with reference TRBV18 and TRBJ1-2 gives the whole variable domain NAGVMQNPRHLVRRRGQEARLRCSPMKGHSHVYWYRQLPEEGLKFMVYLQKENIIDESGMPKERFSAEFPKEGPSILRIQQVVRGDSAAYFCASSPATGIYGYTFGSGTRLTVV.

The genes are TRBV10-3 and TRBJ2-1; TRBD2 might be the D (6 bases). The germline CDR1 and CDR2 sequences are ENHRY and SYGVKD. The CDR3 is made up of 14 amino acids. CDR3 sequence (DNA): TGTGCAACCTCGGGGGAGGTCTCCTACAATGAGCAGTTCTTC. It translates to CATSGEVSYNEQFF.

This clone is a singleton in its sample. The CDR3 DNA reads TGTGCCAGCAGTTACTCTCTGCCGGGCGGAGCGGAAAAACTGTTTTTT. Its protein is CASSYSLPGGAEKLFF. The chain has TRBV6-6 and TRBJ1-4; D ambiguous. Germline V gene sequence: CDR1 MNHNY, CDR2 SVGAGI (reference sequence). V lost 0 bases to trimming and J lost 8 bases, with 16 bases between them. This CDR3 region has 16 residues.

The chain uses TRBV6-6 and TRBJ2-1; D may be TRBD2 (6 bases). The CDR3 spans 14 residues. The V and J ends lost 2 bases and 6 bases respectively, with 11 bases between them. Germline-derived CDR1 and CDR2 are MNHNY and SVGAGI (reference sequence). The CDR3 spells CASSYPRGSNEQFF. The CDR3 DNA reads TGTGCCAGCAGTTACCCGCGGGGTTCCAATGAGCAGTTCTTC.

V and J are TRBV10-3 and TRBJ2-1, with D unresolved. The CDR3 is 17 residues long. Germline CDR1 ENHRY, CDR2 SYGVKD. The V gene lost 0 bases and the J gene lost 0 bases, with 12 bases spanning the gap. CDR3 protein: CAISESKDGRSYNEQFF. In DNA form, the CDR3 reads TGTGCCATCAGTGAGTCGAAGGACGGACGCTCCTACAATGAGCAGTTCTTC.

This rearrangement joins TRBV27 to TRBJ1-5; the match to TRBD1 covers 7 bases. Germline V lookup: CDR1 MNHEY, CDR2 SMNVEV (reference sequence). The junction had 12 bases not matched to a gene; V was cut back by 8 bases and J by 5 bases. CDR3 length equals 15 residues. CDR3 residues: CASCYPGQPDQPQHF. The CDR3 coding sequence is TGTGCCAGCTGTTACCCGGGACAGCCCGATCAGCCCCAGCATTTT.

The chain employs TRBV10-1 and TRBJ2-3; 7 bases map to TRBD1. CDR3 length equals 15 residues. CDR1 is WNHNN, CDR2 SYGVQD, per germline (reference sequence). The ends lost 0 bases at V and 0 bases at J; junction bases unmatched: 0. CDR3 sequence: CASSESTGSTDTQYF. For the CDR3, the DNA is TGCGCCAGCAGTGAGTCGACAGGGAGCACAGATACGCAGTATTTT.

This sequence joins TRBV3-1 (or the pseudogene TRBV3-2) and TRBJ1-5; tentatively, D is TRBD1 (5 bases). CDR1 is LGHDT, CDR2 YNNKEL, per germline (reference sequence). The CDR3 sequence is 12 residues long. Trimming shortened V by 8 bases and J by 1 base, and 6 bases separated the two germline ends. This chain's CDR3 is CASGGSNQPQHF. CDR3 coding DNA: TGTGCCAGCGGGGGGAGCAATCAGCCCCAGCATTTT.

The rearrangement uses TRBV14 and TRBJ1-5; D gene ambiguous. CDR3 length: 12 residues. CDR1 and CDR2 from the germline V gene are SGHDN and FVKESK. The germline V and J ends were trimmed by 7 bases and 3 bases, with 7 bases remaining between them. CDR3 sequence (DNA): TGTGCCAGCAAAAGGCTCAATCAGCCCCAGCATTTT. Translated: CASKRLNQPQHF. Based on the CDR3 plus reference TRBV14 and TRBJ1-5, the full variable domain is EAGVTQFPSHSVIEKGQTVTLRCDPISGHDNLYWYRRVMGKEIKFLLHFVKESKQDESGMPNNRFLAERTGGTYSTLKVQPAELEDSGVYFCASKRLNQPQHFGDGTRLSIL.

The J gene is TRBJ1-1, the V gene TRBV6-4; TRBD1 is a possible D gene (5 bases). CDR3 size: 14 residues. Trimming removed 5 bases at V and 2 bases at J, with 12 bases between. CDR1 MRHNA and CDR2 SNTAGT come from the germline V gene. CDR3 sequence: CASSWTTGNTEAFF. Here the CDR3 DNA reads TGTGCCAGCAGTTGGACAACTGGAAACACTGAAGCTTTCTTT.